These T cell receptor beta chains were read from a single sample in a study of shared clonotypes between healthy human individuals. TCRdb's copy holds only in-frame clones and misses some; the assay was immunoSEQ multiplex PCR. The sample consists of some 2,500,000 clones, 80% to 95% of them appearing once. Sample: naive CD4+ T cells from PBMCs. Receptors were obtained from a man aged 18-30 years in good health. Some clones in this sample may be carry-over from other donors' samples. CDR3s include the opening cysteine and the closing phenylalanine or tryptophan. A D gene is named only where the DNA matches it firmly. Size values are once, few and many counts, or a class for expanded clones, and some rows have none.

clone_size j_call v_call d_call cdr3_aa cdr3_nt
. TRBJ1-2 TRBV28 . CASSLPTRDQAYYTF TGTGCCAGCAGTTTGCCTACCCGGGATCAGGCTTACTACACCTTC
. TRBJ2-7 TRBV9 . CASSGGPGEQYF TGTGCCAGCAGTGGCGGGCCGGGTGAGCAGTACTTC
. TRBJ1-4 TRBV5-6 . CASSLTPYATNEKLFF TGTGCCAGCAGCTTGACTCCATATGCAACTAATGAAAAACTGTTTTTT
. TRBJ2-5 TRBV11-2 . CASSPQDLQETQYF TGTGCCAGCAGCCCACAGGATCTACAAGAGACCCAGTACTTC
. TRBJ1-2 TRBV19 . CASSIDRRYGYTF TGTGCCAGTAGTATAGACAGGCGGTATGGCTACACCTTC
. TRBJ1-3 TRBV19 TRBD1 CASRVSGTGSGNTIYF TGTGCCAGTAGGGTTTCCGGGACAGGCTCTGGAAACACCATATATTTT
. TRBJ2-7 TRBV2 TRBD2 CASSRTSGSPGEQYF TGTGCCAGCAGTAGGACTAGCGGGAGCCCGGGCGAGCAGTACTTC
. TRBJ2-7 TRBV20-1 . CSVKFEYEQYF TGCAGTGTTAAGTTCGAATACGAGCAGTACTTC
. TRBJ1-2 TRBV4-3 . CASSQDLGGSFLGYTF TGCGCCAGCAGCCAAGATCTGGGAGGGTCCTTTTTGGGCTACACCTTC
. TRBJ2-1 TRBV5-4 . CASSLQSSYNEQFF TGTGCCAGCAGCTTGCAGAGCTCCTACAATGAGCAGTTCTTC
. TRBJ2-6 TRBV11-2 . CASSLNSGANVLTF TGTGCCAGCAGCTTGAATAGTGGGGCCAACGTCCTGACTTTC
once TRBJ2-1 TRBV10-2 . CAIRDRGWGSSYNEQFF TGCGCCATCCGAGATAGAGGATGGGGCTCCTCCTACAATGAGCAGTTCTTC
. TRBJ1-1 TRBV7-2 . CASSSNKDSPTKAFF TGTGCCAGCAGCTCCAACAAGGACAGCCCCACAAAAGCTTTCTTT
. TRBJ2-3 TRBV9 TRBD2 CASSRENLRGGRGNTQYF TGTGCCAGCAGCCGCGAAAACCTCAGGGGCGGGAGGGGGAATACGCAGTATTTT